This is a list of T cell receptor beta chains from one sample in a study of blood T cell repertoires in COVID-19. The method was immunoSEQ multiplex PCR; TCRdb's version includes in-frame clones alone and lacks a portion of them. The profile covers approximately 60,000 clones, with about 76% appearing a single time and approximately 55% taken by the ten largest. Sample: peripheral blood. The receptors were gathered from a woman over 75 with acute or convalescent COVID-19. The CDR3 runs from the conserved cysteine through the conserved F or W. Fields, in order: J gene, clone size, D gene, CDR3 length, V gene, CDR3 protein, CDR3 DNA. The D gene is left open where the match is weak. Clone size appears in some rows only: once, few, many, or a class for an expanded clone.

TRBJ2-7 | few | TRBD2 | 15 | TRBV28 | CASSFASGGKYEQYF | TGTGCCAGCAGCTTCGCATCGGGGGGTAAATACGAGCAGTACTTC
TRBJ2-7 | NA | NA | 12 | TRBV7-9 | CASSFGNDEQYF | TGTGCCAGCAGCTTCGGGAACGACGAGCAGTACTTC
TRBJ2-3 | NA | TRBD2 | 17 | TRBV28 | CASSTLGTSGPTDTQYF | TGTGCCAGCAGTACCCTCGGGACTAGCGGACCCACAGATACGCAGTATTTT
TRBJ2-1 | NA | NA | 15 | TRBV21-1 | CASSPRDSSYNEQFF | TGTGCCAGCAGCCCCCGGGACAGCTCCTACAATGAGCAGTTCTTC
TRBJ2-3 | NA | TRBD2 | 19 | TRBV3-1/TRBV3-2 | CASSPYRTSGRGSTDTQYF | TGTGCCAGCAGCCCGTACAGGACTAGCGGGAGGGGGAGCACAGATACGCAGTATTTT
TRBJ2-5 | NA | NA | 13 | TRBV19 | CASSPLMLETQYF | TGTGCCAGTAGTCCTCTAATGTTGGAGACCCAGTACTTC
TRBJ1-5 | NA | NA | 13 | TRBV12-3/TRBV12-4 | CASSLLSDQPQHF | TGTGCCAGCAGTTTATTATCGGATCAGCCCCAGCATTTT
TRBJ1-2 | NA | NA | 14 | TRBV30 | CAWSARGGGYGYTF | TGTGCCTGGAGTGCCCGAGGGGGGGGATATGGCTACACCTTC
TRBJ2-2 | NA | TRBD2 | 17 | TRBV11-2 | CASSRPGLAAGDGELFF | TGTGCCAGCAGTCGGCCGGGACTAGCGGCCGGGGACGGGGAGCTGTTTTTT
TRBJ2-7 | NA | TRBD2 | 15 | TRBV5-5 | CASSNGLAGVHEQYF | TGTGCCAGCAGCAATGGACTAGCGGGCGTCCACGAGCAGTACTTC
TRBJ2-1 | NA | TRBD2 | 16 | TRBV28 | CASSSGLAGGGWEQFF | TGTGCCAGCAGCTCCGGACTAGCGGGAGGAGGGTGGGAGCAGTTCTTC
TRBJ2-2 | NA | TRBD2 | 16 | TRBV7-2 | CASSSTGTSRTGELFF | TGTGCCAGCAGCTCGACCGGGACTAGCAGGACCGGGGAGCTGTTTTTT
TRBJ2-2 | NA | TRBD2 | 16 | TRBV7-2 | CASSLLAGAVTGELFF | TGTGCCAGCAGCCTCCTGGCGGGAGCGGTCACCGGGGAGCTGTTTTTT
TRBJ1-6 | many | NA | 16 | TRBV12-5 | CASVKIVWPFNSPLHF | TGTGCTAGTGTTAAAATCGTGTGGCCTTTCAATTCACCCCTCCACTTT
TRBJ2-7 | NA | TRBD1 | 14 | TRBV3-1/TRBV3-2 | CASSQGAGGYEQYF | TGTGCCAGCAGCCAAGGAGCAGGGGGCTACGAGCAGTACTTC
TRBJ2-1 | NA | TRBD2 | 16 | TRBV14 | CASSLRAGDYYNEQFF | TGTGCCAGCAGCCTTCGAGCGGGAGACTACTACAATGAGCAGTTCTTC
TRBJ2-5 | NA | TRBD2 | 13 | TRBV7-2 | CASSRGGEETQYF | TGTGCCAGCAGCCGTGGGGGGGAGGAGACCCAGTACTTC
TRBJ1-5 | NA | NA | 13 | TRBV28 | CASNRDHGQPQHF | TGTGCCAGCAACAGGGACCATGGTCAGCCCCAGCATTTT
TRBJ1-2 | few | NA | 17 | TRBV5-5 | CASSSPYQTGSNYGYTF | TGTGCCAGCAGCTCCCCTTATCAGACAGGTTCTAACTATGGCTACACCTTC
TRBJ2-3 | NA | NA | 16 | TRBV6-4 | CASSLGAADSTDTQYF | TGTGCCAGCAGTTTGGGGGCCGCTGATAGCACAGATACGCAGTATTTT
TRBJ1-1 | NA | NA | 15 | TRBV18 | CASSPRGLLDTEAFF | TGTGCCAGCTCACCGCGAGGGTTATTAGACACTGAAGCTTTCTTT
TRBJ2-2 | few | TRBD2 | 17 | TRBV5-1 | CASSPIAGGPSGGELFF | TGCGCCAGCAGCCCTATAGCGGGAGGGCCATCGGGCGGGGAGCTGTTTTTT
TRBJ2-1 | NA | TRBD2 | 15 | TRBV28 | CASSLMGLADNEQFF | TGTGCCAGCAGTTTGATGGGACTAGCTGACAATGAGCAGTTCTTC
TRBJ2-7 | NA | TRBD1 | 13 | TRBV28 | CASSPGQGPKQYF | TGTGCCAGCAGTCCGGGACAGGGTCCTAAGCAGTACTTC
TRBJ2-3 | few | NA | 12 | TRBV24-1 | CATSDVMDTQYF | TGTGCCACCAGTGACGTTATGGATACGCAGTATTTT
TRBJ2-3 | NA | TRBD2 | 18 | TRBV27 | CASSLFGLAVPSTDTQYF | TGTGCCAGCAGTTTATTCGGACTAGCGGTTCCTAGCACAGATACGCAGTATTTT
TRBJ1-2 | NA | TRBD1 | 15 | TRBV7-2 | CASSLAPGQDYGYTF | TGTGCCAGCAGCTTAGCTCCGGGACAGGACTATGGCTACACCTTC
TRBJ2-7 | NA | TRBD2 | 15 | TRBV27 | CASSPMAGVSYEQYF | TGTGCCAGCAGTCCCATGGCGGGAGTATCTTACGAGCAGTACTTC
TRBJ1-1 | NA | NA | 14 | TRBV29-1 | CSVFVGREDTEAFF | TGCAGCGTCTTTGTAGGCAGGGAGGACACTGAAGCTTTCTTT
TRBJ2-1 | once | TRBD1 | 16 | TRBV4-1 | CASSQTGGPVGNEQFF | TGCGCCAGCAGCCAGACAGGGGGCCCGGTGGGCAATGAGCAGTTCTTC
TRBJ2-1 | NA | NA | 16 | TRBV19 | CASIPNSGGKAGEQFF | TGTGCCAGTATTCCCAACTCAGGGGGTAAAGCGGGTGAGCAGTTCTTC
TRBJ1-2 | NA | NA | 14 | TRBV2 | CASSMGEGNYGYTF | TGTGCCAGCAGTATGGGGGAGGGTAACTATGGCTACACCTTC
TRBJ1-2 | NA | NA | 15 | TRBV28 | CASSPGTGANYGYTF | TGTGCCAGCAGTCCTGGGACGGGAGCTAACTATGGCTACACCTTC
TRBJ2-2 | once | TRBD2 | 17 | TRBV7-3 | CASSLTAGGLNTGELFF | TGTGCCAGCAGCTTAACAGCGGGAGGCCTCAACACCGGGGAGCTGTTTTTT
TRBJ2-2 | NA | NA | 14 | TRBV19 | CASSWRGYTGELFF | TGTGCCAGCTCCTGGCGGGGTTACACCGGGGAGCTGTTTTTT
TRBJ2-1 | few | NA | 13 | TRBV28 | CASRERLHNEQFF | TGTGCCAGCCGGGAAAGACTGCACAATGAGCAGTTCTTC
TRBJ1-2 | few | NA | 17 | TRBV28 | CASSLLAGTARNYGYTF | TGTGCCAGCAGTTTATTAGCGGGGACGGCCCGTAACTATGGCTACACCTTC
TRBJ1-6 | NA | TRBD1 | 16 | TRBV5-6 | CASSLGTGNLYSPLHF | TGTGCCAGCAGCTTGGGGACAGGGAACCTTTATTCACCCCTCCACTTT
TRBJ1-5 | once | NA | 12 | TRBV3-1/TRBV3-2 | CASSQASEPQHF | TGTGCCAGCAGCCAAGCCAGCGAGCCCCAGCATTTT
TRBJ2-7 | NA | TRBD2 | 16 | TRBV20-1 | CSASMTSGRWSYEQYF | TGCAGTGCTAGTATGACTAGCGGGAGATGGAGCTACGAGCAGTACTTC
TRBJ2-3 | NA | NA | 14 | TRBV7-9 | CASSLTGSTDTQYF | TGTGCCAGCAGCCTGACGGGTTCCACAGATACGCAGTATTTT
TRBJ2-1 | NA | NA | 14 | TRBV30 | CAWSPRGRDYEQFF | TGTGCCTGGAGTCCCCGGGGCCGGGACTATGAGCAGTTCTTC
TRBJ1-2 | NA | TRBD1 | 14 | TRBV9 | CASGRAGGNYGYTF | TGTGCCTCTGGTAGGGCAGGGGGTAACTATGGCTACACCTTC
TRBJ2-7 | NA | NA | 14 | TRBV28 | CASRAGSPAYEQYF | TGTGCCAGCAGGGCCGGGTCACCGGCCTACGAGCAGTACTTC
TRBJ2-3 | NA | NA | 14 | TRBV5-1 | CASSLPGSTDTQYF | TGCGCCAGCAGCTTGCCAGGCAGCACAGATACGCAGTATTTT
TRBJ1-4 | few | TRBD1 | 14 | TRBV7-9 | CASSNRGQNEKLFF | TGTGCCAGCAGCAACAGGGGACAAAATGAAAAACTGTTTTTT
TRBJ2-1 | NA | NA | 13 | TRBV6-2/TRBV6-3 | CASSYRGYNEQFF | TGTGCCAGCAGTTACCGCGGTTACAATGAGCAGTTCTTC
TRBJ2-3 | NA | TRBD2 | 16 | TRBV6-4 | CASSRRAGSGTDTQYF | TGTGCCAGCTCTCGAAGAGCGGGAAGTGGCACAGATACGCAGTATTTT
TRBJ2-7 | NA | TRBD1 | 15 | TRBV10-3 | CAISGGTGVSYEQYF | TGTGCCATCAGTGGGGGAACAGGGGTGTCCTACGAGCAGTACTTC
TRBJ2-7 | few | NA | 13 | TRBV12-3/TRBV12-4 | CASSLGSRGEQYF | TGTGCCAGCAGTTTAGGATCCAGGGGCGAGCAGTACTTC
TRBJ1-5 | few | TRBD1 | 18 | TRBV19 | CASSRGQVVATSNQPQHF | TGTGCCAGTAGTCGCGGACAGGTAGTGGCAACCTCCAATCAGCCCCAGCATTTT
TRBJ2-1 | NA | NA | 13 | TRBV7-9 | CATALAPANEQFF | TGTGCCACCGCCCTAGCGCCAGCCAATGAGCAGTTCTTC
TRBJ1-4 | NA | TRBD1 | 14 | TRBV5-4 | CASSLTGVGEKLFF | TGTGCCAGCAGCTTGACAGGGGTAGGAGAAAAACTGTTTTTT
TRBJ2-7 | NA | NA | 13 | TRBV27 | CASSLSASYEQYF | TGTGCCAGCAGTTTATCGGCTAGCTACGAGCAGTACTTC
TRBJ1-6 | NA | NA | 14 | TRBV30 | CAWSVRGRNSPLHF | TGTGCCTGGAGTGTACGAGGGAGGAATTCACCCCTCCACTTT
TRBJ2-1 | NA | NA | 13 | TRBV30 | CAWSGGQAGARFF | TGTGCCTGGAGCGGCGGTCAAGCAGGGGCGCGGTTCTTC
TRBJ1-5 | NA | NA | 12 | TRBV6-1 | CASRDSNQPQHF | TGTGCCAGCCGGGATAGCAATCAGCCCCAGCATTTT